This T cell receptor beta chain was retrieved from a study of blood T cell repertoires in COVID-19. This study enrolled people aged about 18 to 100 from under 25 US geographic areas. Original handling: Reference gene primer amplification in the assay estimated nucleated cell counts. Only in-frame clones appear in the TCRdb table, and some are missing; sequencing was by immunoSEQ multiplex PCR. Clone size and V and J calls were adopted from that table, with D and trimming inferred from the DNA. The data show under 250,000 clones, 85% to 90% seen once. Germline assignment: CDR1 LNHDA and CDR2 SQIVND (reference sequence). The CDR3 consists of 13 residues. Trimming shortened V by 6 bases and J by 5 bases, and 14 bases separated the two germline ends.

Sequencing was done on a sample of PBMCs or T cells enriched from blood (not recorded which). V gene TRBV19 combines with J gene TRBJ2-7; D perhaps matches TRBD2 (6 bases). This clonotype was sampled from a young woman in a cohort exposed to, infected with or recovered from COVID-19 (not recorded which). The CDR3 protein is CASRPWGVDEQYF. CDR3 in DNA: TGTGCCAGTAGACCCTGGGGGGTGGACGAGCAGTACTTC.